Listed below are T cell receptor beta chains from one sample, sequenced in a study of T cells in Graves' hyperthyroidism and ophthalmopathy. From the multiplex PCR reads, TCRdb called clonotypes with MiXCR, one entry per CDR3 protein. The sample carries 660,000 or so distinct CDR3 sequences, 20% to 25% recorded once. The sample was blood. These receptor sequences come from a man aged 30 to 45 with Graves' ophthalmopathy. CDR3s include the opening cysteine and the closing phenylalanine or tryptophan. Fields, in order: J gene, V gene, D gene, CDR3 protein. D genes are given only for firm matches.

TRBJ2-7	TRBV10-1	.	CASSESSGPSGEQYF
TRBJ2-1	TRBV11-2	TRBD2	CASSLLDGRVGEQFF
TRBJ2-7	TRBV28	TRBD2	CASSLMAGTTYEQYF
TRBJ2-5	TRBV4-1	TRBD2	CASSQVTSGDQETQYF
TRBJ2-7	TRBV6-2/TRBV6-3	TRBD2	CASSYSSLTSELSSYEQYF
TRBJ2-4	TRBV10-3	.	CAISEPGEVNIQYF
TRBJ1-6	TRBV11-2	.	CASTQAGVSPLHF
TRBJ2-1	TRBV24-1	TRBD2	CATSAQLAGGNEQFF
TRBJ1-1	TRBV29-1	.	CSARVGSNTEAFF
TRBJ2-3	TRBV7-2	TRBD2	CASIPPGGADTQYF
TRBJ2-1	TRBV11-2	TRBD1	CASSLVYRGQIYNEQFF
TRBJ1-4	TRBV11-2	.	CASSFSRTAAIHNEKLFF
TRBJ1-5	TRBV20-1	.	CSASRQDNQPQHF
TRBJ1-2	TRBV28	.	CASNNAANYGYTF
TRBJ2-7	TRBV3-1	.	CASSRYYEQYF
TRBJ2-2	TRBV5-5	.	CASWVNTGELFF
TRBJ2-7	TRBV20-1	TRBD2	CSARTSGSPSLFYEQYF
TRBJ1-1	TRBV6-1	.	CASSNTGSTEAFF
TRBJ2-3	TRBV5-1	TRBD1	CASSLGHAASGGDTQYF
TRBJ2-2	TRBV28	TRBD2	CASRPSGKYTGELFF
TRBJ1-2	TRBV9	TRBD1	CASSRDRVEGYTF
TRBJ1-3	TRBV5-1	.	CASSPSGRSSGNTIYF
TRBJ2-5	TRBV27	.	CATRKGIQETQYF
TRBJ1-1	TRBV20-1	.	CSVLPIRLIYEAFF
TRBJ2-7	TRBV4-3	.	CASSQDGYAGEQYF
TRBJ2-3	TRBV18	.	CASSPPSGSTDTQYF
TRBJ2-5	TRBV5-1	TRBD1	CASSYGTVQETQYF
TRBJ2-5	TRBV6-1	TRBD2	CASISAGAGQTQYF
TRBJ2-7	TRBV28	TRBD2	CASSGTNYEQYF
TRBJ2-3	TRBV9	.	CASSADPSTDTQYF
TRBJ2-5	TRBV7-2	.	CASSPPQAGGETQYF
TRBJ2-1	TRBV6-2/TRBV6-3	.	CASSYLGQGYNEQFF
TRBJ2-1	TRBV2	.	CASRRDRAYNEQFF
TRBJ2-6	TRBV14	.	CASSQVAGANVLTF
TRBJ1-1	TRBV18	.	CASSPQQGDTEAFF
TRBJ2-7	TRBV5-1	.	CASSLRQGGTFSEQYF
TRBJ2-1	TRBV20-1	.	CSRSGLEGQFF
TRBJ1-1	TRBV30	.	CAWRNTEAFF
TRBJ1-1	TRBV6-1	TRBD1	CASSKDRGLNTEAFF
TRBJ1-3	TRBV7-9	.	CASSAPSGGSDTIYF
TRBJ2-2	TRBV11-3	.	CASAPSANTGELFF
TRBJ2-1	TRBV7-9	TRBD1	CASSRRDRGNNEQFF
TRBJ2-7	TRBV20-1	TRBD1	CSAEGAAGGYEQYF
TRBJ2-1	TRBV7-6	.	CASSLPTTTGYNEQFF
TRBJ2-1	TRBV4-2	TRBD2	CASSSYSGLAHEQFF